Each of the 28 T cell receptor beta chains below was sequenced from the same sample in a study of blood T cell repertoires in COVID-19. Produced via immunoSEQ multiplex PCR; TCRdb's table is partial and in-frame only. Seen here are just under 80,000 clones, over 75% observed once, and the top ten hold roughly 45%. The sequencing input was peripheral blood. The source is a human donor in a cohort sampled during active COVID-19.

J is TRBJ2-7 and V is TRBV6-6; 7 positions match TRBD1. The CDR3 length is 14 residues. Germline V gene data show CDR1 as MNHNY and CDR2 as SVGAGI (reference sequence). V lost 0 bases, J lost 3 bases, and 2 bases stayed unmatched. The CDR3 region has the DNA TGTGCCAGCAGTTACTCTGGACAGGACTACGAGCAGTACTTC. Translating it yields CASSYSGQDYEQYF.

CDR3 bases: TGTGCCAGCTCGCCGGGACAGGGGGCTAACCAGCCCCAGCATTTT. Amino acid sequence: CASSPGQGANQPQHF. This chain uses TRBV18 with TRBJ1-5; 12 bases match TRBD1. This CDR3 is 15 amino acids long. V lost 6 bases, J lost 7 bases, and 7 bases stayed unmatched. CDR1 and CDR2 (germline): KGHSH, LQKENI.

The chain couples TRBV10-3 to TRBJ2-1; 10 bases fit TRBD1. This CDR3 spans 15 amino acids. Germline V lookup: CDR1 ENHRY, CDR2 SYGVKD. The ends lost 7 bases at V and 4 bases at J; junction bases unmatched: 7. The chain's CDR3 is CAITQTGGGYNEQFF. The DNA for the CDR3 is TGTGCCATCACACAGACAGGGGGCGGATACAATGAGCAGTTCTTC.

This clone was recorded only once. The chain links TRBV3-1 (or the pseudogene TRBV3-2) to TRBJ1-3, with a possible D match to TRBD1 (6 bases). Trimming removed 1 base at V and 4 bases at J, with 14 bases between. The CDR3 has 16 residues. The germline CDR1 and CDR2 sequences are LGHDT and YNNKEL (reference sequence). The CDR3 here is CASSQGQTGTGNTIYF. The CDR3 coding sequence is TGTGCCAGCAGCCAAGGTCAAACAGGGACAGGAAACACCATATATTTT.

This CDR3 reads CASSGIGQGQEKLFF. For the CDR3, the DNA is TGTGCCAGCAGCGGAATAGGACAGGGTCAAGAAAAACTGTTTTTT. The chain links TRBV7-6 to TRBJ1-4; the match to TRBD1 covers 8 bases. CDR3 length: 15 residues. CDR1 and CDR2 from the germline V gene are SGHVS and FNYEAQ. Trimming took 5 bases from V and 8 from J; bases not matched to a gene: 10.

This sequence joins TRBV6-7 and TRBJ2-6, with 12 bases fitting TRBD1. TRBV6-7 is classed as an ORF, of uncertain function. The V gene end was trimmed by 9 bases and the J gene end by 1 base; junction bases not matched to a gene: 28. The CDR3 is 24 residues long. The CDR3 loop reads CARISGTGGQGTYRFPSGANVLTF. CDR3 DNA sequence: TGTGCCAGGATATCCGGGACAGGGGGCCAAGGAACTTATCGGTTTCCTTCTGGGGCCAACGTCCTGACTTTC.

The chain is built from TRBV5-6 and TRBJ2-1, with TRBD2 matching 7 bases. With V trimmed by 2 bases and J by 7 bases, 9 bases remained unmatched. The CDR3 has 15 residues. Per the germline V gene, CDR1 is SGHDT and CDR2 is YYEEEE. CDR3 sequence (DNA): TGTGCCAGCAGCTTCTCCGGGACTACCCTGAATGAGCAGTTCTTC. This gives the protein CASSFSGTTLNEQFF.

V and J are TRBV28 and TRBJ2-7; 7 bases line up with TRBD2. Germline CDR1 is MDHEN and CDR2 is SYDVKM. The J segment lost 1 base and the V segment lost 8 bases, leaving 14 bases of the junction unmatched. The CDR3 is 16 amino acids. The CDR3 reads CASRGPGKAGSYEQYF. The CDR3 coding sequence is TGTGCCAGCCGTGGCCCGGGGAAAGCGGGATCCTACGAGCAGTACTTC.

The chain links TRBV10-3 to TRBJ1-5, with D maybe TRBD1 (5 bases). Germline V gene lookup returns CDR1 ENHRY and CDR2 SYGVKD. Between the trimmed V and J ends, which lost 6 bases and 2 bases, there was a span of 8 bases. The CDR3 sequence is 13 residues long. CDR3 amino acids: CAIRGVGNQPQHF. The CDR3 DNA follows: TGTGCCATCAGAGGGGTTGGCAATCAGCCCCAGCATTTT.

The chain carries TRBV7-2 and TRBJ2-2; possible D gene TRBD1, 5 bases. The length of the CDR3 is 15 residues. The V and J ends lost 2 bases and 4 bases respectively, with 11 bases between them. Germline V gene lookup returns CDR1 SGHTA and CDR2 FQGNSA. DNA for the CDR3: TGTGCCAGCAGCTTACAACAGGTTCTCACCGGGGAGCTGTTTTTT. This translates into CASSLQQVLTGELFF.

Here the CDR3 reads CSASDSGPSSTDTQYF. CDR3 bases: TGCAGTGCTAGTGATAGCGGGCCATCTAGCACAGATACGCAGTATTTT. The chain uses TRBV20-1 and TRBJ2-3; 7 bases line up with TRBD2. CDR1 DFQATT and CDR2 SNEGSKA come from the germline V gene (reference sequence). There are 16 residues in the CDR3. Trimming took 3 bases from V and 0 from J; bases not matched to a gene: 9.

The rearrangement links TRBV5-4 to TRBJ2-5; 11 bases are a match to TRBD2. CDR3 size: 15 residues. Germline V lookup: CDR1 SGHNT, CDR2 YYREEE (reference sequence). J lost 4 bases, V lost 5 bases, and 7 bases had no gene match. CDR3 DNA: TGTGCCAGCAGTTTAGCGGGGGGGCAAGGAGAGACCCAGTACTTC. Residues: CASSLAGGQGETQYF.

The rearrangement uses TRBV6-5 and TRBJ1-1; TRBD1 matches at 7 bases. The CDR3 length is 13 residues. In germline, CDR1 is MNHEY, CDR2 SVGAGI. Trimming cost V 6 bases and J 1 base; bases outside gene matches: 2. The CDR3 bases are TGTGCCAGCAGACGGACAGGGAACACTGAAGCTTTCTTT. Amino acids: CASRRTGNTEAFF.

The CDR3 DNA reads TGTGCCAGCAGTCATACACAGGGGCTCGGCTACACCTTC. This gives the protein CASSHTQGLGYTF. The chain joins TRBV27 to TRBJ1-2; TRBD1 matches 7 bases. The CDR3 runs 13 residues. With 5 bases clipped from V and 8 bases from J, the junction kept 8 bases outside the gene matches. CDR1 is MNHEY and CDR2 is SMNVEV in the germline V gene (reference sequence).

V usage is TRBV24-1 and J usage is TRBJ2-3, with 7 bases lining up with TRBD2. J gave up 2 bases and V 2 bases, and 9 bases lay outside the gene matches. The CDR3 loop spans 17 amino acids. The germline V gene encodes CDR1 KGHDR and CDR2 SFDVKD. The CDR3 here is CATSDSPRGGVTDTQYF. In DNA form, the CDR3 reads TGTGCCACCAGTGATTCCCCCCGGGGAGGGGTCACAGATACGCAGTATTTT.

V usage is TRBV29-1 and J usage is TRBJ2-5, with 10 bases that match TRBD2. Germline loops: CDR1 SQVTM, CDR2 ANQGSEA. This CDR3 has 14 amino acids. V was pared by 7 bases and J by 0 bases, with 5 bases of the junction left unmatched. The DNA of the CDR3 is TGCAGCGCCCGACTAGCGGGTTACCAAGAGACCCAGTACTTC. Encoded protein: CSARLAGYQETQYF.

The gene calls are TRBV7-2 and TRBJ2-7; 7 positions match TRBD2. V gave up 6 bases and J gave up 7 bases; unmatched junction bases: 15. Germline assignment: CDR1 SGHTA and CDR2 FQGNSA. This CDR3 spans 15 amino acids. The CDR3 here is CASRLMTSLSEEQYF. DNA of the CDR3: TGTGCCAGCAGACTCATGACTAGCCTCTCGGAGGAGCAGTACTTC. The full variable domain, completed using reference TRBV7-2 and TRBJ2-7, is GAGVSQSPSNKVTEKGKDVELRCDPISGHTALYWYRQSLGQGLEFLIYFQGNSAPDKSGLPSDRFSAERTGGSVSTLTIQRTQQEDSAVYLCASRLMTSLSEEQYFGPGTRLTVT.

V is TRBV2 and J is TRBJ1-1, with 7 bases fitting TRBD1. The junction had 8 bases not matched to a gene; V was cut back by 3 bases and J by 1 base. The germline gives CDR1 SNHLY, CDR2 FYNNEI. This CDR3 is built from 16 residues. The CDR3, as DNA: TGTGCCAGCAGTGACCGGGACAGCTACCCGAACACTGAAGCTTTCTTT. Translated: CASSDRDSYPNTEAFF.

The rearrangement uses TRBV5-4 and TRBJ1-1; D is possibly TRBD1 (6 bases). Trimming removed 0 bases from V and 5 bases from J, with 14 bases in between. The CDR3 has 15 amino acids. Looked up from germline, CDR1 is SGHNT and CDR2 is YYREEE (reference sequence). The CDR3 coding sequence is TGTGCCAGCAGCTTGGCCGGCAGGGGCGGAACTGAAGCTTTCTTT. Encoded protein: CASSLAGRGGTEAFF.

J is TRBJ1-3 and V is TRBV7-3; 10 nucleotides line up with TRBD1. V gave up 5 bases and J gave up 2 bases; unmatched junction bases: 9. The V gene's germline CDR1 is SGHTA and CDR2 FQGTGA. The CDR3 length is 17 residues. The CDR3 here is CASSRSGTGVTGNTIYF. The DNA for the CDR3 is TGTGCCAGCAGCCGAAGCGGGACAGGGGTGACTGGAAACACCATATATTTT.

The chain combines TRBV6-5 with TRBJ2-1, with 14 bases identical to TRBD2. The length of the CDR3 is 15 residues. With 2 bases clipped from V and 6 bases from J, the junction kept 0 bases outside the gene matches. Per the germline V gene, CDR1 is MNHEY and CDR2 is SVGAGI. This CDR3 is CASSYGTSGSNEQFF. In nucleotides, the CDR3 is TGTGCCAGCAGTTACGGGACTAGCGGGAGCAATGAGCAGTTCTTC.

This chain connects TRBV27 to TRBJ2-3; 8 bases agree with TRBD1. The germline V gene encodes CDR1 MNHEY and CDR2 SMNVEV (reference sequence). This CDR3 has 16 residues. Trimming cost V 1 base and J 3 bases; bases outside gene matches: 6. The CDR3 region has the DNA TGTGCCAGCAGTTTATTTGGACAGGGTCAAACAGATACGCAGTATTTT. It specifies CASSLFGQGQTDTQYF.

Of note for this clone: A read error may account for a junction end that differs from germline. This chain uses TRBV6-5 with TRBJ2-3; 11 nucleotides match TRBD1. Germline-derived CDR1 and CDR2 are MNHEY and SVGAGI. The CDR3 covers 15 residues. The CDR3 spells CASRPRTGGTDTQYF. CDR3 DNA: TGTGCCAGCAGACCCCGGACAGGGGGCACGGATACGCAGTATTTT.

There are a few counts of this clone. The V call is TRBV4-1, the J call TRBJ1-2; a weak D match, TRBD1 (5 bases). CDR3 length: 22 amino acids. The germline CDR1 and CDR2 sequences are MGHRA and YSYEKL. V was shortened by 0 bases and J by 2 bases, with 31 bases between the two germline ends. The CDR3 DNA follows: TGCGCCAGCAGCCAAGATCATGGCGGGGGAGGGCTGGTAGTGGGGCGCAACTATGGCTACACCTTC. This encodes CASSQDHGGGGLVVGRNYGYTF.

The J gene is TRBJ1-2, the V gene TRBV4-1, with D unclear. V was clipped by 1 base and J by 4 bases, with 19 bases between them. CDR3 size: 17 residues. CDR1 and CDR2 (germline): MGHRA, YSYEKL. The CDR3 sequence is CASSQGPSGQAGYGYTF. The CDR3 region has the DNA TGCGCCAGCAGCCAAGGGCCATCCGGGCAGGCGGGCTATGGCTACACCTTC.

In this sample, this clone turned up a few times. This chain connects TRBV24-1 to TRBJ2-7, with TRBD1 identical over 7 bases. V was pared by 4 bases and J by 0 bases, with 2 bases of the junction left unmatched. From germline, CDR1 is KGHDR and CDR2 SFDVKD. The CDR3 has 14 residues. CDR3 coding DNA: TGTGCCACCAGTGAAGGGACAGTCTCCTACGAGCAGTACTTC. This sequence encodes CATSEGTVSYEQYF.

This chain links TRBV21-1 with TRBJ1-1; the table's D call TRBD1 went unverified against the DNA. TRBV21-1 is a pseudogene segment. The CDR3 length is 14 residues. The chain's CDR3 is CASSKSGQNTEAFF. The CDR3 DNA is TGTGCCAGCAGCAAATCGGGACAGAACACTGAAGCTTTCTTT.

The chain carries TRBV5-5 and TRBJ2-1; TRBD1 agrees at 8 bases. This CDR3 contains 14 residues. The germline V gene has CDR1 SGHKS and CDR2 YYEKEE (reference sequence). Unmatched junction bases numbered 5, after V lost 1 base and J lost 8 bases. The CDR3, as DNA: TGTGCCAGCAGCTTGACCCAGGGGGCTCATGAGCAGTTCTTC. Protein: CASSLTQGAHEQFF.